This T cell receptor (beta chain) appears in the sequencing data of a study of blood T cell repertoires in COVID-19. V was trimmed by 4 bases and J by 0 bases, leaving 16 bases between them. The CDR3 is made up of 17 amino acids. The germline V gene has CDR1 SGHTS and CDR2 YDEGEE. The protocol was immunoSEQ multiplex PCR, while the TCRdb copy is restricted to in-frame clones and leaves out a portion. Of approximately 200,000 clones listed, roughly nine tenths were seen once; the top ten hold under 3%. Sequencing was done on a sample of PBMCs or T cells enriched from blood (not recorded which). The sequence was obtained from a woman in her 40s with acute COVID-19. The gene calls are TRBV5-8 and TRBJ2-2; weak D call: TRBD2 (6 bases). Here the CDR3 DNA reads TGTGCCAGCAGCCGTCTGGCGTCGGGGGCGAACACCGGGGAGCTGTTTTTT. Its translation is CASSRLASGANTGELFF.